A single TCR beta chain is shown here with its context. At one of its ends the junction is not consistent with the germline gene, which may arise from a read error. Sequencing was performed with immunoSEQ multiplex PCR; in TCRdb, only in-frame clones are kept and a portion is missing. The repertoire consists of about 65,000 clones, with around 87% occurring once and the leading ten covering 0.38%. The CDR3 covers 14 residues. The germline gives CDR1 SEHNR, CDR2 FQNEAQ (reference sequence). These data originate in a study of OX40 agonist ivuxolimab in advanced cancers. Study-level background: Males comprised roughly four fifths of the group, whose mean age was about 61 years (range about 20 to 79).

Sampled blood was obtained at baseline, cycle 4 day 1, and cycle 7 day 1. This sequence was found in an adult with an advanced solid tumor such as melanoma, head and neck, liver or kidney cancer. The sample here was CD4+ or CD8+ T cells sorted from blood, taken in a trial of the OX40 agonist ivuxolimab. The J gene is TRBJ2-7, the V gene TRBV7-9, with 9 nucleotides matching TRBD2. This CDR3 reads CASSLAGSSYEQYF. The CDR3 DNA is TGTGCCAGCAGCCTAGCGGGGAGCTCCTACGAGCAGTACTTC.